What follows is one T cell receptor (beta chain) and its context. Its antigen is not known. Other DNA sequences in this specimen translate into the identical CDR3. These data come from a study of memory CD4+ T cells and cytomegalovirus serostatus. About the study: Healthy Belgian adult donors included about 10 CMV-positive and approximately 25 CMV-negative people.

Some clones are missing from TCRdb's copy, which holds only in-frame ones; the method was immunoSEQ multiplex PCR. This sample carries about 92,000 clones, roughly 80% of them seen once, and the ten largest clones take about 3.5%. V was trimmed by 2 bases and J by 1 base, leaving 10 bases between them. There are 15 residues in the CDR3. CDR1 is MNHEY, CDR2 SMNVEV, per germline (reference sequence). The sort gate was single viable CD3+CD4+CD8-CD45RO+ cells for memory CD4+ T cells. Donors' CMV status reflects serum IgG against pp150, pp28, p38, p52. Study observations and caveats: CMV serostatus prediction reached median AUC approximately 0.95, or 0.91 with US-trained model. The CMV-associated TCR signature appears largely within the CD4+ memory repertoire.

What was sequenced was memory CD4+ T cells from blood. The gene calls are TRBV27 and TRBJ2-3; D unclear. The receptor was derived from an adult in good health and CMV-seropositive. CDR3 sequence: CASSLSPGGTDTQYF. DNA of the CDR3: TGTGCCAGCAGTTTAAGTCCTGGGGGCACAGATACGCAGTATTTT.